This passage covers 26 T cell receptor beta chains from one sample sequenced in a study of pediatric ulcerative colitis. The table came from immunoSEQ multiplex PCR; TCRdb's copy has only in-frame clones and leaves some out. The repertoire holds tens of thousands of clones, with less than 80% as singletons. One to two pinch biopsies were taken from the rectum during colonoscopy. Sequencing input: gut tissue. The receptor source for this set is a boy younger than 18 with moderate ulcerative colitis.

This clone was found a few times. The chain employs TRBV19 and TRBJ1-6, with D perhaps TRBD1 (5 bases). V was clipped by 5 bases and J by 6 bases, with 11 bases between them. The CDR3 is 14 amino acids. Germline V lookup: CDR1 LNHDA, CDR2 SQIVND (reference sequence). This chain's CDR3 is CASSPDRSNSPLHF. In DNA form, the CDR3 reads TGTGCCAGTAGTCCCGACAGAAGTAATTCACCCCTCCACTTT.

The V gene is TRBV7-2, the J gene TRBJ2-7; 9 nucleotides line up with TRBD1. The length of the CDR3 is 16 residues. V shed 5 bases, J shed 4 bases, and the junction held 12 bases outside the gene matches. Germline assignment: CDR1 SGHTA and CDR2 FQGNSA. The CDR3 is CASSITGTGRLYEQYF. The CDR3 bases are TGTGCCAGCAGCATTACCGGGACAGGGCGGTTATACGAGCAGTACTTC.

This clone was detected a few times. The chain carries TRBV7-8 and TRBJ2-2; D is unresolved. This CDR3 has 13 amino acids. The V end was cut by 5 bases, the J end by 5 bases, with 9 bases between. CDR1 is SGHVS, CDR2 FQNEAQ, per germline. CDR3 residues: CASSPWGTGELFF. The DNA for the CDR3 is TGTGCCAGCAGCCCCTGGGGAACCGGGGAGCTGTTTTTT.

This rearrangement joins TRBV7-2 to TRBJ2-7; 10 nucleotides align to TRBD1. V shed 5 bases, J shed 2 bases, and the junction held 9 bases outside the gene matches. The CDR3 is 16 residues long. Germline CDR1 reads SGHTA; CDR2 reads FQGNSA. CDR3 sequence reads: CASSLGGGQGAYEQYF. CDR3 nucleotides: TGTGCCAGCAGCCTAGGGGGCGGACAGGGGGCCTACGAGCAGTACTTC.

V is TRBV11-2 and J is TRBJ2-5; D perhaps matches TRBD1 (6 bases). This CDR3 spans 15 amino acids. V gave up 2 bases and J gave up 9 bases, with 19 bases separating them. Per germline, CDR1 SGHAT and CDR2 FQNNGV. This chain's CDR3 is CASSLTVQGIQAQYF. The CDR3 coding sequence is TGTGCCAGCAGCTTAACCGTACAGGGAATTCAGGCCCAGTACTTC.

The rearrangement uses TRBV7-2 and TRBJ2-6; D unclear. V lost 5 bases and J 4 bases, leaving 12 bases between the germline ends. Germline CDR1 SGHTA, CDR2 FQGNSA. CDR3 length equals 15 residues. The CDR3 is CASSPIILGANVLTF. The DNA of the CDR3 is TGTGCCAGCAGCCCCATAATCCTCGGGGCCAACGTCCTGACTTTC.

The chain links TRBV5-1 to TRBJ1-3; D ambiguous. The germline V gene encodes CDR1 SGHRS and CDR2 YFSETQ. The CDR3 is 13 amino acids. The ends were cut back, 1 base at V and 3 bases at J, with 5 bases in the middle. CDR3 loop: CASSLSGGNTIYF. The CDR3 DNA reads TGCGCCAGCAGCTTGTCGGGTGGAAACACCATATATTTT.

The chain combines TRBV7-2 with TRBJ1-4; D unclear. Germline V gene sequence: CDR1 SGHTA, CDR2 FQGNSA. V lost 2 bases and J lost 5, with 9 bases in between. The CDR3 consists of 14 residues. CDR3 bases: TGTGCCAGCAGCTTATGGCAGAGGAATGAAAAACTGTTTTTT. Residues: CASSLWQRNEKLFF.

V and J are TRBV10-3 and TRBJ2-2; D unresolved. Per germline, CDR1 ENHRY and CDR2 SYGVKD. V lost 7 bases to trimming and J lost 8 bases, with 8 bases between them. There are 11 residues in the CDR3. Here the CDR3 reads CAITYSGELFF. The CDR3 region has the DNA TGTGCCATCACCTACAGTGGGGAGCTGTTTTTT.

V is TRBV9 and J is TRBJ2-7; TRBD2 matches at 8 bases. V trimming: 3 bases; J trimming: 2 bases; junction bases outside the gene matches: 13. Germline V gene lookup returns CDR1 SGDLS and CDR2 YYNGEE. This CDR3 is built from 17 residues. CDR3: CASSEPPLAAPPYEQYF. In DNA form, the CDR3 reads TGTGCCAGCAGCGAGCCCCCACTAGCGGCGCCCCCCTACGAGCAGTACTTC.

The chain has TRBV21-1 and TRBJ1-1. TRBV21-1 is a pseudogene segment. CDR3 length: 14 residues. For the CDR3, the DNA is TGTGCCAGCAGCAAAGTGATTATTAAGGACGAAGCTTTCTTT. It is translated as CASSKVIIKDEAFF.

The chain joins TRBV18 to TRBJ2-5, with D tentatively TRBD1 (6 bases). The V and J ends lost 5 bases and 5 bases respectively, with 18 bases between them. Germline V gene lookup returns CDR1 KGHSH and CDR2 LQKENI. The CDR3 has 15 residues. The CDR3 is CASSGPFRGTETQYF. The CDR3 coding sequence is TGTGCCAGCTCAGGACCTTTTAGGGGGACGGAGACCCAGTACTTC.

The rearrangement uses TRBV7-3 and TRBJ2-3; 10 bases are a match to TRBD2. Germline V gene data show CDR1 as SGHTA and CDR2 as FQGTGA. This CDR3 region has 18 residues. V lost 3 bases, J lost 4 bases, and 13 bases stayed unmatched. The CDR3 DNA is TGTGCCAGCAGCTTGCGTAGTAGCGGGGGGCCCCCCGCAGATACGCAGTATTTT. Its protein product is CASSLRSSGGPPADTQYF.

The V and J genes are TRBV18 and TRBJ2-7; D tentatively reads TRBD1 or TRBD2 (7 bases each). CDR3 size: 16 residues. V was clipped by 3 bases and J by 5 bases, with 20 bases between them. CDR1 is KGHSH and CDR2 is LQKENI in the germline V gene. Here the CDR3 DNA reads TGTGCCAGCTCACCCCAGGGGGGGACCTGGGGGAACGAGCAGTACTTC. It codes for CASSPQGGTWGNEQYF. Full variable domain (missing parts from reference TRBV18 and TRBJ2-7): NAGVMQNPRHLVRRRGQEARLRCSPMKGHSHVYWYRQLPEEGLKFMVYLQKENIIDESGMPKERFSAEFPKEGPSILRIQQVVRGDSAAYFCASSPQGGTWGNEQYFGPGTRLTVT.

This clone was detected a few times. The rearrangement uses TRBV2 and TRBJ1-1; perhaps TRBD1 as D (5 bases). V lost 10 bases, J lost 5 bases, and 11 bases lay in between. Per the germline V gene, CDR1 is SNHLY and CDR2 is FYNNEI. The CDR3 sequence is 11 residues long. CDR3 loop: CAIRRETEAFF. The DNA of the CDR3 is TGTGCCATTCGCAGGGAGACTGAAGCTTTCTTT.

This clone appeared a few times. For the CDR3, the DNA is TGCGCCAGCTCCATTGCGAGGCGGGAGGATAGCACAGATACGCAGTATTTT. It yields the protein CASSIARREDSTDTQYF. The rearrangement links TRBV5-1 to TRBJ2-3; TRBD2 agrees at 8 bases. The CDR3 is 17 amino acids. Germline assignment: CDR1 SGHRS and CDR2 YFSETQ. J lost 0 bases, V lost 7 bases, and 13 bases had no gene match.

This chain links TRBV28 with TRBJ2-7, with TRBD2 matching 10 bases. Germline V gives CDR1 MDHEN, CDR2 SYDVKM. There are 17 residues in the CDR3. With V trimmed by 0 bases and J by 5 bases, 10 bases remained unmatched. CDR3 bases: TGTGCCAGCAGTTTATGGCTAGCGGGAGTGGGTCTGAACGAGCAGTACTTC. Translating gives CASSLWLAGVGLNEQYF.

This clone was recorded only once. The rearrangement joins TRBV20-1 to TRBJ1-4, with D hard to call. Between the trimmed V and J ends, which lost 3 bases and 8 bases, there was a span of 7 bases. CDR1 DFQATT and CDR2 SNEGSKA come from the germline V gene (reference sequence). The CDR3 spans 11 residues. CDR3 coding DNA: TGCAGTGCTAGGATTAGAGAAAAACTGTTTTTT. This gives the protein CSARIREKLFF.

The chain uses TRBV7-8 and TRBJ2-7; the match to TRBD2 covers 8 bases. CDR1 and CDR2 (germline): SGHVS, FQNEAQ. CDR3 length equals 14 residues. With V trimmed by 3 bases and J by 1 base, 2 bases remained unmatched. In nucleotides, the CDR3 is TGTGCCAGCAGCTTGGGACTAGTTTCCTACGAGCAGTACTTC. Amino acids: CASSLGLVSYEQYF.

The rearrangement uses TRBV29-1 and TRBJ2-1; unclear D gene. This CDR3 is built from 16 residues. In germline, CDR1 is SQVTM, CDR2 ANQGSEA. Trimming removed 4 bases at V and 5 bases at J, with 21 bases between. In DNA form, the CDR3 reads TGCAGCGTTGTATCAAGGGATCCATATGGGGACAATGAGCAGTTCTTC. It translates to CSVVSRDPYGDNEQFF.

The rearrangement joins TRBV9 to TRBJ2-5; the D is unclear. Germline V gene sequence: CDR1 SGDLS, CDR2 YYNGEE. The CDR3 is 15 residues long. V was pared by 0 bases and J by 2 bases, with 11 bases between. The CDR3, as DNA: TGTGCCAGCAGCGTAGGGTTTTTAGCTCAAGAGACCCAGTACTTC. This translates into CASSVGFLAQETQYF. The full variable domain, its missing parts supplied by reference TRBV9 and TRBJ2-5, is DSGVTQTPKHLITATGQRVTLRCSPRSGDLSVYWYQQSLDQGLQFLIQYYNGEERAKGNILERFSAQQFPDLHSELNLSSLELGDSALYFCASSVGFLAQETQYFGPGTRLLVL.

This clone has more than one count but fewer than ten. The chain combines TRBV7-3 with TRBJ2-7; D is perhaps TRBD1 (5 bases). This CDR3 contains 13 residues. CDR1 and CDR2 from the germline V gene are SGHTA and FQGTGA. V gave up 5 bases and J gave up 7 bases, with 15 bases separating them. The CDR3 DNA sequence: TGTGCCAGCAGCAACGAAGGGGCTGGTGAGCAGTACTTC. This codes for CASSNEGAGEQYF. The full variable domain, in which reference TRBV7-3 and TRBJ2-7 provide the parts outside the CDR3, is GAGVSQTPSNKVTEKGKYVELRCDPISGHTALYWYRQSLGQGPEFLIYFQGTGAADDSGLPNDRFFAVRPEGSVSTLKIQRTERGDSAVYLCASSNEGAGEQYFGPGTRLTVT.

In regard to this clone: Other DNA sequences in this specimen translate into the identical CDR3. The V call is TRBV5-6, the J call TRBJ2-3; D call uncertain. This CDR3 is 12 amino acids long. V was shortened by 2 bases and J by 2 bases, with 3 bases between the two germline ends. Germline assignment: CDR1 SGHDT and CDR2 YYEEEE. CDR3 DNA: TGTGCCAGCAGCTTAAACACAGATACGCAGTATTTT. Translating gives CASSLNTDTQYF.

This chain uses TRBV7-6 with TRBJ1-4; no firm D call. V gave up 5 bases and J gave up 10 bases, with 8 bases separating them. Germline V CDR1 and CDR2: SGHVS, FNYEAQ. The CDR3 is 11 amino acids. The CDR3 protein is CASSGRGKLFF. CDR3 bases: TGTGCCAGCAGCGGGCGGGGAAAACTGTTTTTT.

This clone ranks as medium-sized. CDR3 loop: CASSAGLAGVYEQYF. CDR3 nucleotide sequence: TGTGCCAGCAGCGCGGGTCTAGCGGGAGTTTACGAGCAGTACTTC. This chain links TRBV21-1 with TRBJ2-7; the D segment call TRBD2 is taken from the table without a DNA check. TRBV21-1 represents a pseudogene. The CDR3 sequence is 15 residues long.

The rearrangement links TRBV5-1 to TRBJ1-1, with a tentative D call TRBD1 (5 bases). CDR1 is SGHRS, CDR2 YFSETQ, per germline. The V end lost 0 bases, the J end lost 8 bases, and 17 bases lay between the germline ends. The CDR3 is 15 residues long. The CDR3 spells CASSLATGVQTEAFF. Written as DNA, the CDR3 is TGCGCCAGCAGCTTGGCGACGGGGGTACAGACAGAAGCTTTCTTT. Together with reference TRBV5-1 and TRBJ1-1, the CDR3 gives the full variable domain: KAGVTQTPRYLIKTRGQQVTLSCSPISGHRSVSWYQQTPGQGLQFLFEYFSETQRNKGNFPGRFSGRQFSNSRSEMNVSTLELGDSALYLCASSLATGVQTEAFFGQGTRLTVV.